This T cell receptor beta chain was observed in a study of T-cell reconstitution after alpha-beta-depleted transplantation in children. Study conclusions and caveats: From newly produced T cells came most of the T-cell counts and diversity one year after transplant. Reportedly, only several hundred clones from non-depleted graft cells drove alpha-beta T-cell counts at about two months.

This clonotype turned up a few times. Its specificity is unknown. As it was prepared, the TCRbeta library received unique molecular identifiers. Each CDR3 protein is one row after TCRdb ran MiXCR on the PCR reads. The repertoire consists of 250,000 to 300,000 distinct CDR3 sequences, with about 9.4% occurring once and the leading ten covering 7.5%. The V end was cut by 5 bases, the J end by 4 bases, with 12 bases between. Germline lookup yields CDR1 SGHVS and CDR2 FQNEAQ. The CDR3 has 15 amino acids. The sample here was PBMCs, taken before TCRalphabeta/CD19-depleted stem cell transplant. The TCR comes from a boy in the first two years of life with acute myeloid leukemia, due to receive a stem cell transplant. The V call is TRBV7-8, the J call TRBJ2-6; D gene uncertain. CDR3: CASSPPSAGANVLTF. The DNA of the CDR3 is TGTGCCAGCAGCCCACCTAGTGCCGGGGCCAACGTCCTGACTTTC.